This T cell receptor beta chain was sequenced during a study of OX40 agonist ivuxolimab in advanced cancers. Background on the study: Dose-escalation patients suffered from hepatocellular carcinoma, melanoma, renal cell or head and neck cancer. Prior therapy, whether anti-PD-1, anti-PD-L1 or anti-CTLA-4, was allowed, and less than 45% had some. Study-wide findings and caveats: Circulating CD4+ and CD8+ T cells showed clonal expansion by week 6 at 0.1 to 3.0 mg/kg. Fewer expanded clones were found on average in CD4+ than in CD8+ T cells.

V lost 4 bases and J 8 bases, leaving 13 bases between the germline ends. CDR1 is SGHNT and CDR2 is YYREEE in the germline V gene (reference sequence). The CDR3 is 14 residues long. By frequency in the sample, this clone is medium-sized. What it binds is not known. Some clones are missing from TCRdb's copy, which holds only in-frame ones; the method was immunoSEQ multiplex PCR. Of over 80,000 clones in the sample, approximately 87% are singletons; the top ten hold 5.5%. V and J are TRBV5-4 and TRBJ1-6, with D perhaps TRBD1 (5 bases). Sample: CD4+ or CD8+ T cells sorted from blood, taken in a trial of the OX40 agonist ivuxolimab. The source of this sequence is an adult with an advanced solid tumor such as melanoma, head and neck, liver or kidney cancer. In nucleotides, the CDR3 is TGTGCCAGCAGCCCAACTCGAGGGGATTCACCCCTCCACTTT. Encoded protein: CASSPTRGDSPLHF.